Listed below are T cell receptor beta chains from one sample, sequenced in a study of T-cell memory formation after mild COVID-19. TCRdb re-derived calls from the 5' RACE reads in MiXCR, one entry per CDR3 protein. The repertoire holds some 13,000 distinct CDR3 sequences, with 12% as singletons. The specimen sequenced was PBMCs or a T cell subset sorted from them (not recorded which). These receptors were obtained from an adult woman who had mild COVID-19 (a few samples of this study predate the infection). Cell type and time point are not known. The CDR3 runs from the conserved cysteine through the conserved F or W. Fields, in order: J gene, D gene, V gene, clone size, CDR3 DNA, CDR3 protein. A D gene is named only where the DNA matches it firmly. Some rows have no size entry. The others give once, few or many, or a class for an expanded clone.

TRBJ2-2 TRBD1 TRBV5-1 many TGCGCCAGCAGCTTGTCCAGGGGGCGGACCGGGGAGCTGTTTTTT CASSLSRGRTGELFF
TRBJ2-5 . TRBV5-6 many TGTGCCAGCAGCCGGCTAGGAGGAAGTTCCCAGTACTTC CASSRLGGSSQYF
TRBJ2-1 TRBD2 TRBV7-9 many TGTGCCAGCAGCCCACTAGCGGGAGGGTACTACAATGAGCAGTTCTTC CASSPLAGGYYNEQFF
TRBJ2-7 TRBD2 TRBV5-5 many TGTGCCAGCAGCTTAGAACTAGCGGGAATAGGATCCTACGAGCAGTACTTC CASSLELAGIGSYEQYF
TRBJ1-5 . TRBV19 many TGTGCCAGTAGTATAGATCGACGGGAGCCAGGCAATCAGCCCCAGCATTTT CASSIDRREPGNQPQHF
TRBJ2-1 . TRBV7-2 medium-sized TGTGCCAGCAGAGATATCGGGACATTCGGCGATGAGCAGTTCTTC CASRDIGTFGDEQFF
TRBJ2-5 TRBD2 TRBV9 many TGTGCCAGCAGCGTAGAGGGCGGGAGTGGAGAGACCCAGTACTTC CASSVEGGSGETQYF
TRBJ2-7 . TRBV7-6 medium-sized TGTGCCAGCAGCTTAGGTGACGAGCAGTACTTC CASSLGDEQYF
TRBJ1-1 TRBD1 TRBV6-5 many TGTGCCAGCAGTTATTTGGGACAGCGAGACACTGAAGCTTTCTTT CASSYLGQRDTEAFF
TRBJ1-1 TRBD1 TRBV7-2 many TGTGCCAGCCGCAGGGGGGGGCTCGGCACTGAAGCTTTCTTT CASRRGGLGTEAFF
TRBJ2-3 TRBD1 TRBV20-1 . TGCAGTGCTCCTCTCAAGACAGGGACCACACAGGATACGCAGTATTTT CSAPLKTGTTQDTQYF
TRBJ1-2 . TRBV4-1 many TGCGCCAGCAGCCAAGGGCCCTATGGCTACACCTTC CASSQGPYGYTF
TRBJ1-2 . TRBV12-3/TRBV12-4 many TGTGCCAGCAGTTTAGCTGACAGCTATGGCTACACCTTC CASSLADSYGYTF
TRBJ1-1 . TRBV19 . TGTGCCAGTAGTACCCCCTTTTTTGATACGGGGGACACTGAAGCTTTCTTT CASSTPFFDTGDTEAFF
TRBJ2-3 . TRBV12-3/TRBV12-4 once TGTGCCAGCAGTTTGGGTGGTACGCAGTATTTT CASSLGGTQYF
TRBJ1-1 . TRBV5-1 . TGCGCCAGCAGCCGGGGTGTGAACACTGAAGCTTTCTTT CASSRGVNTEAFF
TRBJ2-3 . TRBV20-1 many TGCAGTGCAAGTCCCCGGGACTGGCCCGCCACAGATACGCAGTATTTT CSASPRDWPATDTQYF
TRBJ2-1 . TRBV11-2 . TGTGCCAGCAGCTTAGTGAGGGGGAGGGCCTTCCACAATGAGCAGTTCTTC CASSLVRGRAFHNEQFF
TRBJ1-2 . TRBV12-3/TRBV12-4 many TGTGCCAGCAGTTTAGGGGCCACTCCTTGGGGCTATGGCTACACCTTC CASSLGATPWGYGYTF
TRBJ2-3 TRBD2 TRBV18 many TGTGCCAGCTCACCCCCGGGACTAGCCGGAGATACGCAGTATTTT CASSPPGLAGDTQYF
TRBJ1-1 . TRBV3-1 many TGTGCCAGCAGCCAAGTCACGGGGTCGGCTGAAGCTTTCTTT CASSQVTGSAEAFF
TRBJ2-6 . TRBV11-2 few TGTGCCAGCAGCTTAGATCTAGGCAGTACTGGGGCCAACGTCCTGACTTTC CASSLDLGSTGANVLTF
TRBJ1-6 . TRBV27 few TGTGCCAGCAGTTTTGAAGGGCTGGTTTCACCCCTCCACTTT CASSFEGLVSPLHF